This T cell receptor (beta chain) was identified during a study of cytomegalovirus exposure and HLA in healthy donors. PCR used 60 Vbeta primers and 13 Jbeta primers. The method was immunoSEQ multiplex PCR; TCRdb's version includes in-frame clones alone and lacks a portion of them. In the table there are under 200,000 clones, about 84% of which are singletons. CDR1 is SNHLY and CDR2 is FYNNEI in the germline V gene. The germline V and J ends were trimmed by 7 bases and 7 bases, with 7 bases remaining between them. CDR3 length: 11 residues. About this clone: No antigen is known for it.

Overall study findings and caveats: TCR beta chains numbering more than 150 were designated cytomegalovirus-associated. The authors later found TCR association rates varying by HLA locus, with DRB1 most and HLA-C fewest.

The specimen sequenced was PBMCs. This chain links TRBV2 with TRBJ1-4; no clear D. This TCR derives from a man over 45 in good health and CMV-seropositive. In DNA form, the CDR3 reads TGTGCCAGCACAGTAGCTGAAAAACTGTTTTTT. It is translated as CASTVAEKLFF.